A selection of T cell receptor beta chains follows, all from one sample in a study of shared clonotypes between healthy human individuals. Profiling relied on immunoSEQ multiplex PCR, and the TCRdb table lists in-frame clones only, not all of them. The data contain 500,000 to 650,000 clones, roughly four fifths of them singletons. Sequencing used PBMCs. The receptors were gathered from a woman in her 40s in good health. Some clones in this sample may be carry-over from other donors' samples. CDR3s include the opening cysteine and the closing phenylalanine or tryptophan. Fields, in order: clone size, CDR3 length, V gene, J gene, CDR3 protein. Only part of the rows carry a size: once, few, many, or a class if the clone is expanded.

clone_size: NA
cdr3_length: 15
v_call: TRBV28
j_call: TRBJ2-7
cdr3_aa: CASSPRTGPAYEQYF

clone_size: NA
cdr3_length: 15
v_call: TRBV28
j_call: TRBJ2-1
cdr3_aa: CASRTGTGVPNEQFF

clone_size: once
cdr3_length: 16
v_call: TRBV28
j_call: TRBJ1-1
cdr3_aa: CASARPNGQGNTEAFF

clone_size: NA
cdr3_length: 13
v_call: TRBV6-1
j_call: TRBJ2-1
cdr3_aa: CASRASGNNEQFF

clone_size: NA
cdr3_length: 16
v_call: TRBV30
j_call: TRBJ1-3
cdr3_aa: CAWSVHSRGSGNTIYF

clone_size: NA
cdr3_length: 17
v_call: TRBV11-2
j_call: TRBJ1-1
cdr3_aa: CASSLSRHRGFNTEAFF

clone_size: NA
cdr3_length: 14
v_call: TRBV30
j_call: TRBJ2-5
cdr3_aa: CAWSDSGRAVETYF

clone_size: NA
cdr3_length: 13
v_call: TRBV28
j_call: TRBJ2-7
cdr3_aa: CASIGARSYEQYF

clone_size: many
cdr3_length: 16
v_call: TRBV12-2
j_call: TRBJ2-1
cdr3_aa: CASRSTSWSSYNEQFF

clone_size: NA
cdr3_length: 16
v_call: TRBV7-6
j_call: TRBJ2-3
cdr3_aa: CASSPPSGRAGDTQYF

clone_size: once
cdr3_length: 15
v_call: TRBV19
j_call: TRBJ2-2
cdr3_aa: CASNPGTTNTGELFF

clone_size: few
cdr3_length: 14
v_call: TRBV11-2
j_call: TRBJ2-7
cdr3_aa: CASSFQGAVYEQYF

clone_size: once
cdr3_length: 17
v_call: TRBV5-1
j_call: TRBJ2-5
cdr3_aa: CASSSGTSGSWGETQYF

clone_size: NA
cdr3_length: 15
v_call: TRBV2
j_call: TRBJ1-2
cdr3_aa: CASRGYRNLDYGYTF

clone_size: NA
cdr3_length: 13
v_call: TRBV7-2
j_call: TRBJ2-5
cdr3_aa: CASSSNRGQEQYF

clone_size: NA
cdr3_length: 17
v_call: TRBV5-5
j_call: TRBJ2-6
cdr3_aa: CASSLVGQSSGANVLTF

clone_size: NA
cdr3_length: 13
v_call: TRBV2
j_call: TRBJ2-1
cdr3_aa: CASSYWEGNEQFF

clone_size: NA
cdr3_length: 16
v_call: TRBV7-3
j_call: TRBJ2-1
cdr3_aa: CASSYVASGTYNEQFF

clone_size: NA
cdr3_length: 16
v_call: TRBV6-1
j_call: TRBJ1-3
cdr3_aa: CASSEARGISGNTIYF

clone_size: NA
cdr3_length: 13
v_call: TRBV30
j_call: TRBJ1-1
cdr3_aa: CAWSLRQNTEAFF

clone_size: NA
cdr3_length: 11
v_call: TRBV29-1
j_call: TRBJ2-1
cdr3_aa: CSLSSYNEQFF

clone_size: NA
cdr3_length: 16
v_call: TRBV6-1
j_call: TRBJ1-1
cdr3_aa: CASSEGTGGLNTEAFF

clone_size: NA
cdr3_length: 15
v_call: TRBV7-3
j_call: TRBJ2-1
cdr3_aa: CASSLGQGAYNEQFF

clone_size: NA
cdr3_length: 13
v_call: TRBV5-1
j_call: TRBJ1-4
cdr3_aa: CASSLAGNEKLFF

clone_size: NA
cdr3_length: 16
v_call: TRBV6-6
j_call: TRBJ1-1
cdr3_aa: CASRKGQGAGVTEAFF

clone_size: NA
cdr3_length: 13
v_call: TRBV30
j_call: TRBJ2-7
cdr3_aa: CAWTLGLAREQYF